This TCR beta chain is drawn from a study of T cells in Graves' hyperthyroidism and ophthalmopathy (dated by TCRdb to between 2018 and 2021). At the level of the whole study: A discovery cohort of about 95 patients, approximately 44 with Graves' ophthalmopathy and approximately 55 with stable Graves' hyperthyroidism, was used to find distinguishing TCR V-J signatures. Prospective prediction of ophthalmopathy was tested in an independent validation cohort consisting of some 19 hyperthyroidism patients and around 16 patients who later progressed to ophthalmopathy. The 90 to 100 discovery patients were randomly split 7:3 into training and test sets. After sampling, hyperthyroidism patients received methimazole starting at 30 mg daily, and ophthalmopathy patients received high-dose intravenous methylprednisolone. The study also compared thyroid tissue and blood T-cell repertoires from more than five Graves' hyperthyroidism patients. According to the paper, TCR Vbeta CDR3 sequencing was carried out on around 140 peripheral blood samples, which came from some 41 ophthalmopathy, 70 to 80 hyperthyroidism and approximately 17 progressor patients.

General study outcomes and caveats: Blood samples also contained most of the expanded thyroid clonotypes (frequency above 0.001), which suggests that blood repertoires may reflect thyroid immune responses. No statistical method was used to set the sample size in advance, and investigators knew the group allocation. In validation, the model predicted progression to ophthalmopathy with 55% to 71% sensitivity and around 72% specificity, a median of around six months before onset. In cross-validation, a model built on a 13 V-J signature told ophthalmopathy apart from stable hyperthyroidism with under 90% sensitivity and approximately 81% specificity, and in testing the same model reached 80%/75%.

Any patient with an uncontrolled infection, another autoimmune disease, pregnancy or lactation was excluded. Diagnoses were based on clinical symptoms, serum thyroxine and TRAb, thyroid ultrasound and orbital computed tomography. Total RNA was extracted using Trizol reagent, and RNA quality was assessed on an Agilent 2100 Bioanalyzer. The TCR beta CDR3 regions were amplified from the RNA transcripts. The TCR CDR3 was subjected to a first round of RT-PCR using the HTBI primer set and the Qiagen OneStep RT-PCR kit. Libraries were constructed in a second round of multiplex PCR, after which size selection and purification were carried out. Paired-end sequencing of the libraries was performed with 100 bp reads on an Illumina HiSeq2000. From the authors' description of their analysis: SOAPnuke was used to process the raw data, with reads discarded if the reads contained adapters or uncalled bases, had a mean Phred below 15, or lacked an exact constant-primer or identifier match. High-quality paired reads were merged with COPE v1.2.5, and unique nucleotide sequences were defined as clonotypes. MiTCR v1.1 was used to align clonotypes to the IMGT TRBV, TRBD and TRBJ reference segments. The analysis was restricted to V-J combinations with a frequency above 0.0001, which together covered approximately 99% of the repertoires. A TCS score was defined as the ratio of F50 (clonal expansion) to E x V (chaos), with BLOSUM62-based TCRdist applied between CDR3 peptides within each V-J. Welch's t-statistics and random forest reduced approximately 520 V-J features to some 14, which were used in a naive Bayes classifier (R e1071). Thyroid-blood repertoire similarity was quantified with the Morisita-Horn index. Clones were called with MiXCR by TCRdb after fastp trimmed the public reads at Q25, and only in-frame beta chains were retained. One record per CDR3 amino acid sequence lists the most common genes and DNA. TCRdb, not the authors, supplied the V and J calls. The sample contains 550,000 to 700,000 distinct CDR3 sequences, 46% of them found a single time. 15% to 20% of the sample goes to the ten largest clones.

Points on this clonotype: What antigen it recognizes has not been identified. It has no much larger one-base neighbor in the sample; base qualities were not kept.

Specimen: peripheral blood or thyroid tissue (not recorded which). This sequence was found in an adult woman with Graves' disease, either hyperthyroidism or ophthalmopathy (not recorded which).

The CDR3 reads as follows: CASSKRPGILETQYF. The nucleotide sequence reads as follows: TGTGCCAGTAGTAAACGGCCGGGCATTTTGGAGACCCAGTACTTC. The chain is assembled from TRBV19 and TRBJ2-5; confidence is insufficient to name the D gene. V was cut back by 4 bases and J by 5 bases, leaving a gap of 17 bases between them. The CDR3 numbers 15 residues from cysteine through phenylalanine. The kept DNA is CDR3 alone, 45 bases in frame from the first base. From the germline V gene (reference sequence), CDR1 is LNHDA and CDR2 is SQIVND.